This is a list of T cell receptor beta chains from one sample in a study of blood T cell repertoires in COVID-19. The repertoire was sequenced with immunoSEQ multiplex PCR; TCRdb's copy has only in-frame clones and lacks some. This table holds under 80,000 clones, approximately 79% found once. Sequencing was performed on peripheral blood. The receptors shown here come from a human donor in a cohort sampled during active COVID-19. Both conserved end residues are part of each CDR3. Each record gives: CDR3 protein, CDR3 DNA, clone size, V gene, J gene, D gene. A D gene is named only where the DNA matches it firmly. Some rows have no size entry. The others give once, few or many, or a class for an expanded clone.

CASSQVGGRGSDGYTF	TGCGCCAGCAGCCAAGTAGGTGGCAGGGGAAGCGATGGCTACACCTTC	.	TRBV4-3	TRBJ1-2	.
CASSVASGSNPRQFF	TGTGCCAGCAGCGTAGCGAGCGGGAGTAACCCGAGGCAGTTCTTC	.	TRBV9	TRBJ2-1	TRBD2
CASALSTGVGNTIYF	TGTGCCAGCGCCTTGTCGACAGGGGTAGGAAACACCATATATTTT	few	TRBV7-9	TRBJ1-3	TRBD1
CAISESTRGHGYTF	TGTGCCATCAGTGAGTCTACTAGGGGGCATGGCTACACCTTC	.	TRBV10-3	TRBJ1-2	TRBD1
CASSEWTPINPNTEAFF	TGTGCCAGCAGTGAGTGGACACCTATTAACCCGAACACTGAAGCTTTCTTT	few	TRBV6-1	TRBJ1-1	.
CASSLRQGTIEAFF	TGTGCCAGCAGCTTAAGGCAGGGTACAATTGAAGCTTTCTTT	once	TRBV7-2	TRBJ1-1	.
CASSISGNEQFF	TGCGCCAGCAGCATTTCAGGCAATGAGCAGTTCTTC	few	TRBV5-1	TRBJ2-1	.
CASSLYRYDTDTQYF	TGTGCCAGCAGCTTGTACAGGTATGACACAGATACGCAGTATTTT	.	TRBV13	TRBJ2-3	.
CASSLGGGSPLHF	TGTGCCAGCAGCCTCGGGGGGGGTTCACCCCTCCACTTT	.	TRBV14	TRBJ1-6	.
CASTPVPAGVGNTGELFF	TGTGCCAGCACCCCCGTACCGGCAGGGGTAGGAAACACCGGGGAGCTGTTTTTT	.	TRBV25-1	TRBJ2-2	.
CASSSIPLTSGRETQYF	TGTGCCAGCTCATCAATACCACTGACTAGCGGGAGAGAGACCCAGTACTTC	.	TRBV18	TRBJ2-5	TRBD2
CASSSGSGYSSYEQYF	TGTGCCAGCAGCTCCGGATCCGGTTACAGCTCCTACGAGCAGTACTTC	few	TRBV7-9	TRBJ2-7	.
CASTLNPAAEQFF	TGTGCCAGCACCTTAAATCCCGCGGCTGAGCAGTTCTTC	few	TRBV5-6	TRBJ2-1	.
CASSVGWSSSYEQYF	TGTGCCAGCAGCGTAGGTTGGTCGAGTTCCTACGAGCAGTACTTC	.	TRBV9	TRBJ2-7	.
CASSPLTSGLYNEQFF	TGCGCCAGCAGCCCCTTGACTAGCGGGTTGTACAATGAGCAGTTCTTC	.	TRBV4-1	TRBJ2-1	TRBD2
CSAFEYGYTF	TGCAGTGCTTTTGAGTATGGCTACACCTTC	.	TRBV20-1	TRBJ1-2	.
CASSQGQGDQPQHF	TGCGCCAGCAGTCAGGGACAGGGTGATCAGCCCCAGCATTTT	.	TRBV5-1	TRBJ1-5	TRBD1
CASRQGPDNEQFF	TGCGCCAGCAGACAGGGTCCCGACAATGAGCAGTTCTTC	.	TRBV5-1	TRBJ2-1	.
CASSRSGRNGGEQFF	TGCGCCAGCAGCCGTAGCGGGAGAAATGGTGGTGAGCAGTTCTTC	.	TRBV5-1	TRBJ2-1	TRBD2
CASSLPDRVQYF	TGTGCCAGCAGCCTACCTGACAGGGTGCAGTACTTC	.	TRBV13	TRBJ2-7	TRBD1
CASSVGGLAGAAEQFF	TGTGCCAGCAGCGTCGGTGGACTAGCGGGAGCGGCTGAGCAGTTCTTC	.	TRBV9	TRBJ2-1	TRBD2
CASSVKGAEQFF	TGTGCCAGCAGCGTTAAAGGGGCTGAGCAGTTCTTC	.	TRBV9	TRBJ2-1	.
CASSLSWQGSQPQHF	TGTGCCAGCAGTTTATCTTGGCAGGGGTCTCAGCCCCAGCATTTT	few	TRBV27	TRBJ1-5	.
CASSFNRGPNEKLFF	TGTGCCAGCAGTTTCAACAGGGGACCCAATGAAAAACTGTTTTTT	.	TRBV7-2	TRBJ1-4	TRBD1
CASRRQGVEQYF	TGTGCCAGCAGGAGACAGGGGGTCGAGCAGTACTTC	.	TRBV2	TRBJ2-7	TRBD1
CASSLSGTGAPDTQYF	TGTGCCAGCAGCTTAAGTGGGACAGGGGCCCCAGATACGCAGTATTTT	.	TRBV7-2	TRBJ2-3	TRBD1